This is a list of T cell receptor beta chains from one sample in a study of blood T cells in healthy people across ages. One entry per CDR3 protein results from TCRdb running MiXCR on the 5' RACE reads. This table has about 1.4 million distinct CDR3 sequences, around 59% appearing once. The sample comprised blood. Every receptor here comes from a young man in good health. The CDR3 runs from the conserved cysteine through the conserved F or W. D genes are given only for firm matches. Clone size appears in some rows only: once, few, many, or a class for an expanded clone.

v_gene,d_gene,abundance,j_gene,CDR3nt,CDR3aa
TRBV28,TRBD2,.,TRBJ2-5,TGTGCCAGCAGAGGGACTAGTTTGGAGACCCAGTACTTC,CASRGTSLETQYF
TRBV21-1,.,.,TRBJ2-1,TGTGCCAGCAGCACTCGTCTAGCGGGAGATGGTCGTTTCGATGAGCAGTTCTTC,CASSTRLAGDGRFDEQFF
TRBV5-6,.,.,TRBJ2-5,TGTGCCAGCAGCCTGCTTCGAGGGGCCGGTAGATCTGAGCAGTACTTC,CASSLLRGAGRSEQYF
TRBV7-8,.,.,TRBJ2-4,TGTGCCAGCAGCTTAGCCCGCGTGAGGGAGCAGTACTTC,CASSLARVREQYF
TRBV5-1,.,.,TRBJ2-5,TGCGCCAGCAGCTTGGTGGACGCGGAAGGGACCCAGTACTTC,CASSLVDAEGTQYF
TRBV6-6,TRBD2,.,TRBJ2-2,TGTGCCAGCAGTTTGGGACTAGCGGGAGTAGCCGGGGAGCTGTTTTTT,CASSLGLAGVAGELFF
TRBV2,.,.,TRBJ1-6,TGTGCCAGCAGTGGCGAGGGAATTGATTCACCCCTCCACTTT,CASSGEGIDSPLHF
TRBV4-2,.,.,TRBJ1-4,TGTGCCAGCAGCCAAGAGTCAGGGTTCGAAAAACTGTTTTTT,CASSQESGFEKLFF
TRBV27,TRBD1,few,TRBJ2-7,TGTGCCAGCAGTTTAGCACAGGGGGCATGGGAGCAGTACTTC,CASSLAQGAWEQYF
TRBV6-6,TRBD1,.,TRBJ2-4,TGTGCCAGCAGTTACGCGGTTGAGGGGGCACCCAAAAACATTCAGTACTTC,CASSYAVEGAPKNIQYF
TRBV29-1,TRBD1,few,TRBJ2-7,TGCAGCGCGATGACAGGGGGGAACTACGAGCAGTACTTC,CSAMTGGNYEQYF
TRBV20-1,.,.,TRBJ2-3,TGCAGTGCCCATCCCGGAGAGATGCCCAGTACCACAGATACGCAGTATTTT,CSAHPGEMPSTTDTQYF
TRBV20-1,.,few,TRBJ2-7,TGCAGTGCTAGACCCCGACAGGAAGCCTACGAGCAGTACTTC,CSARPRQEAYEQYF
TRBV4-3,.,few,TRBJ2-7,TGCGCCAGCAGCCAAGAAAGGGTAGGAGCCTACGAGCAGTACTTC,CASSQERVGAYEQYF
TRBV6-5,.,.,TRBJ2-5,TGTGCCAGCAGTTATGGGGTCTCAGGGGAAGAGACCCAGTACTTC,CASSYGVSGEETQYF
TRBV4-3,TRBD1,few,TRBJ2-7,TGCGCCAGCAGCCTCGCGACAGGGGCCTTTGGCTCCTACGAGCAGTACTTC,CASSLATGAFGSYEQYF
TRBV20-1,TRBD2,.,TRBJ2-5,TGCAGTGCCGCGGGACTAGCTATGAAGACCCAGTACTTC,CSAAGLAMKTQYF
TRBV4-1,.,.,TRBJ1-2,TGCGCCAGCAGCCCGTTGGGCTTGGGTGGCTACACCTTC,CASSPLGLGGYTF
TRBV12-3/TRBV12-4,TRBD2,.,TRBJ2-2,TGTGCCAGCAGTTTATCGAGCGGGAGCACCGGGGAGCTGTTTTTT,CASSLSSGSTGELFF
TRBV6-5,.,.,TRBJ2-2,TGTGCCAGCAGTTACGGGGAAAACACCGGGGAGCTGTTTTTT,CASSYGENTGELFF
TRBV4-3,TRBD1,.,TRBJ2-1,TGCGCCAGCAGCCAAAACTTAGGGACAGACAATGAGCAGTTCTTC,CASSQNLGTDNEQFF
TRBV3-1,.,.,TRBJ2-7,TGTGCCAGCAGCCAAGAATTCCAAATCTACGAGCAGTACTTC,CASSQEFQIYEQYF
TRBV20-1,.,.,TRBJ2-5,TGCAGTGCTAGAGTTTTGCGGGCCTTAAAAGAGACCCAGTACTTC,CSARVLRALKETQYF
TRBV11-3,.,.,TRBJ2-7,TGTGCCAGCAGCTTGTTTCCAGGGGACTACGAGCAGTACTTC,CASSLFPGDYEQYF
TRBV4-2,TRBD1,.,TRBJ2-7,TGTGCCAGCAGCCAAAACAGGGGGTCCTCGTACGAGCAGTACTTC,CASSQNRGSSYEQYF
TRBV6-6,TRBD1,few,TRBJ2-7,TGTGCCAGCAGTTCCACCGGGACAGAAACCTACGAGCAGTACTTC,CASSSTGTETYEQYF
TRBV7-9,.,.,TRBJ2-1,TGTGCCAGCAGCCCTCCACTACCGACGATCTACAATGAGCAGTTCTTC,CASSPPLPTIYNEQFF
TRBV9,.,few,TRBJ1-5,TGTGCCAGCAGCGTAGCTCCCGGACGGATCAATCAGCCCCAGCATTTT,CASSVAPGRINQPQHF
TRBV27,.,.,TRBJ2-1,TGTGCCAGCAGTTTATGGACAGACAGAAATGAGCAGTTCTTC,CASSLWTDRNEQFF
TRBV6-1,TRBD1,.,TRBJ2-3,TGTGCCAGCATTAAGACAGGGACCACAGATACGCAGTATTTT,CASIKTGTTDTQYF
TRBV28,.,.,TRBJ1-5,TGTGCCAGCAGTTTACCTGGGACAACGAACAATCAGCCCCAGCATTTT,CASSLPGTTNNQPQHF
TRBV30,TRBD1,.,TRBJ2-1,TGTGCCTGGGACAGGGTTTCTAAAAATGAGCAGTTCTTC,CAWDRVSKNEQFF
TRBV20-1,TRBD1,.,TRBJ2-1,TGCAGTGCTCCCCGGACAGGGCCCTACAATGAGCAGTTCTTC,CSAPRTGPYNEQFF
TRBV2,.,.,TRBJ2-1,TGTGCCAGCATCGAGCTGGGGGAAGAGACCCAGTTCTTC,CASIELGEETQFF
TRBV25-1,TRBD2,.,TRBJ2-1,TGTGCCAGCAGTGAAAGGGTAGCGGGAGAGCCCAATGAGCAGTTCTTC,CASSERVAGEPNEQFF
TRBV7-2,.,few,TRBJ1-4,TGTGCCAGCAGCTTCATCTCGGGTGGAACTAATGAAAAACTGTTTTTT,CASSFISGGTNEKLFF
TRBV7-9,.,few,TRBJ2-5,TGTGCCAGCAGCTTAGCGAACGGAGAGACCCAGTACTTC,CASSLANGETQYF
TRBV12-3/TRBV12-4,TRBD1,few,TRBJ1-6,TGTGCCAGCAGCCCCGACGACAGGGTAGTCTCACCCCTCCACTTT,CASSPDDRVVSPLHF
TRBV24-1,.,.,TRBJ1-2,TGTGCCCCCGATGGTAGGAGCCCTCTGGACCAAGGCACCGGCTACACCTTC,CAPDGRSPLDQGTGYTF
TRBV2,.,.,TRBJ1-2,TGTGCCAGCAACGGCGGCGGCTACACCTTC,CASNGGGYTF
TRBV10-3,TRBD2,.,TRBJ2-7,TGTTCCAGCGGGGGATCCTACGAGCAGTACTTC,CSSGGSYEQYF
TRBV1,.,.,TRBJ2-7,TGCACCAGCAGCAACCCCGGTTTCTCCTACGAGCAGTACTTC,CTSSNPGFSYEQYF
TRBV4-1,.,.,TRBJ2-3,TGCGCCAGCAGCCAAGATTTCGCGGCCTCAACCCGCAGGACGCAGTATTTT,CASSQDFAASTRRTQYF
TRBV7-9,TRBD1,.,TRBJ2-1,TGTGCCAGCAGCCGGACAGGGTCGTCCGTAAATGAGCAGTTCTTC,CASSRTGSSVNEQFF
TRBV4-1,TRBD2,.,TRBJ2-1,TGCGCCAGCAGCCAAGATCGACTAGCGGCTGGTGAGCAGTTCTTC,CASSQDRLAAGEQFF
TRBV15,.,.,TRBJ1-2,TGTGCCACCAGCAGAGATTTAACGATAAACTTCTACACCTTC,CATSRDLTINFYTF
TRBV12-3/TRBV12-4,.,.,TRBJ2-5,TGTGCCAGCAGACGAACAGGGTTTCAGAAAGAGACCCAGTACTTC,CASRRTGFQKETQYF
TRBV7-2,TRBD1,few,TRBJ1-1,TGTGCCAGCAGCTATTTCCTTATAGGGGGCATGAACACTGAAGCTTTCTTT,CASSYFLIGGMNTEAFF
TRBV7-2,.,.,TRBJ2-7,TGTGCCAGCAGCCAAACTCCTTCTCCAAGGGGCTACGAGCAGTACTTC,CASSQTPSPRGYEQYF
TRBV2,TRBD1,.,TRBJ1-2,TGTGCCAGCAGCGGAGGACAGGCTAATCTTCTAACTAACTATGGCTACACCTTC,CASSGGQANLLTNYGYTF
TRBV6-2/TRBV6-3,.,few,TRBJ2-5,TGTGCCAGCAGTTTCCCGGACCACCAGCAGTACTTC,CASSFPDHQQYF
TRBV7-2,TRBD2,many,TRBJ2-1,TGTGCCAGCAGCCCGCCGGGACTAGCTTTCAATGAGCAGTTCTTC,CASSPPGLAFNEQFF
TRBV5-1,TRBD1,.,TRBJ2-1,TGCGCCAGCAGCTTGGACAGGGGGCTGGACAATGAGCAGTTCTTC,CASSLDRGLDNEQFF
TRBV4-3,.,.,TRBJ1-2,TGCGCCAGCAGCCAAGATGAGGAGGGAGGGGGCTATGGCTACACCTTC,CASSQDEEGGGYGYTF
TRBV29-1,TRBD2,.,TRBJ2-5,TGCACTACCACTAGCGGGGAGACCCAGTACTTC,CTTTSGETQYF
TRBV4-2,TRBD2,few,TRBJ2-7,TGTGCCAGCAGCCAGCAGCGGGAGGGCCTGTACGAGCAGTACTTC,CASSQQREGLYEQYF
TRBV4-2,.,.,TRBJ2-1,TGTGCCAGCAGCCATTCTCAGGGGAGTGAGCAGTTCTTC,CASSHSQGSEQFF
TRBV20-1,TRBD2,.,TRBJ2-4,TGCAGTGCCATACTAGCGGGAGGGGAGAACATTCAGTACTTC,CSAILAGGENIQYF
TRBV10-3,TRBD2,few,TRBJ2-1,TGTGCCATCAATCCTCGGGGGGGAAGTTACGATGAGCAGTTCTTC,CAINPRGGSYDEQFF